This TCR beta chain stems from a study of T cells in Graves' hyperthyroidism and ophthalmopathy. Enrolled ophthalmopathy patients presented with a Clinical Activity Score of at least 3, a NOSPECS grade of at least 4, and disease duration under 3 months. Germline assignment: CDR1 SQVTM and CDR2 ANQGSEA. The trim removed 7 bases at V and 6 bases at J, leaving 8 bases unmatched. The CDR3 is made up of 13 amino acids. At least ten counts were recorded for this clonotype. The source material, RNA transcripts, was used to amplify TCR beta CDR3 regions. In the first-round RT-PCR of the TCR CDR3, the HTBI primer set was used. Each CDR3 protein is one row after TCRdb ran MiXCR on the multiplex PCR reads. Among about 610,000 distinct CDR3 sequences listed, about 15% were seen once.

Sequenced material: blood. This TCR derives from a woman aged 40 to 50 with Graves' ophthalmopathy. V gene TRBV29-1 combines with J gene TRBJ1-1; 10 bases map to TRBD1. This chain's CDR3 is CSAGQGGSAEAFF. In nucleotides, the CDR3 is TGCAGCGCCGGACAGGGGGGTTCGGCTGAAGCTTTCTTT.